The rows below give T cell receptor beta chains drawn from one sample of a study of T cell changes during pregnancy in multiple sclerosis. Clones were sequenced by immunoSEQ multiplex PCR, and TCRdb holds only the in-frame ones, with some missing. Here the sample spans about 68,000 clones, about 90% being singletons. The material was peripheral blood, obtained in the second trimester of pregnancy. The receptors here all came from a female donor with multiple sclerosis, enrolled in a pregnancy study. The CDR3 runs from the conserved cysteine through the conserved F or W. Each record gives: V gene, clone size, J gene, D gene, CDR3 DNA, CDR3 protein. A D gene is named only where the DNA matches it firmly. Some rows mark clone size as missing; the rest say once, few, many or name a class of expanded clone.

>TRBV6-4|few|TRBJ2-4|TRBD1
TGTGCCAGCAGTGAGGGGGACAGCAAAAACATTCAGTACTTC
CASSEGDSKNIQYF
>TRBV29-1|-|TRBJ2-3|TRBD2
TGCAGCGTCGGGGGGGGCACAGATACGCAGTATTTT
CSVGGGTDTQYF
>TRBV19|-|TRBJ1-6|TRBD1
TGTGCCAGTAGTATAGATGAAGGACAGGGAAATTCACCCCTCCACTTT
CASSIDEGQGNSPLHF
>TRBV5-5|-|TRBJ1-5|TRBD1
TGTGCCAGCAGCTCAGACTTAACAGGGGGAAGAACCCAGCATTTT
CASSSDLTGGRTQHF
>TRBV19|-|TRBJ1-1|-
TGTGCCAGTAGTCCCATTATATCAGCTGAAGCTTTCTTT
CASSPIISAEAFF
>TRBV15|-|TRBJ2-3|TRBD1
TGTGCCACCAGCAGAGATCGGCAAAGGGGCAGGGGGCGGACAGATACGCAGTATTTT
CATSRDRQRGRGRTDTQYF
>TRBV5-4|-|TRBJ2-1|TRBD2
TGTGCCAGCAGCCCCCGGCGGGGGTTTTCCTACAATGAGCAGTTCTTC
CASSPRRGFSYNEQFF
>TRBV5-1|-|TRBJ2-5|TRBD2
TGCGCCAGCAGCCTGGAATGGGGGGGCCAAGAGACCCAGTACTTC
CASSLEWGGQETQYF
>TRBV7-2|-|TRBJ2-1|TRBD1
TGTGCCAGCAGCTTAGCCCGGACAGGTTCGAATGAGCAGTTCTTC
CASSLARTGSNEQFF
>TRBV25-1|-|TRBJ1-4|-
TGTGCCAGCAGTGCCTCAGGGGCCTCTAATGAAAAACTGTTTTTT
CASSASGASNEKLFF
>TRBV6-1|-|TRBJ2-4|TRBD1
TGTGCCAGCAGTGAAGGGACAGGGATCATTCAGTACTTC
CASSEGTGIIQYF
>TRBV18|-|TRBJ2-2|TRBD1
TGTGCCAGCTCCCGACAGGGGGCCACCGGGGAGCTGTTTTTT
CASSRQGATGELFF
>TRBV5-4|-|TRBJ1-1|TRBD1
TGTGCCAGCAGCTCGACAGGGGGCACTGAAGCTTTCTTT
CASSSTGGTEAFF
>TRBV9|few|TRBJ1-3|TRBD1
TGTGCCAGCAGCGCACCGACAGGGGGCAAATCTGGAAACACCATATATTTT
CASSAPTGGKSGNTIYF
>TRBV6-6|few|TRBJ1-2|-
TGTGCCAGCAGTGCTGGGGGCTGGGATGGCTACACCTTC
CASSAGGWDGYTF
>TRBV6-1|-|TRBJ1-5|-
TGTGCCAGCAGTGGCGTCGGACATAGCAATCAGCCCCAGCATTTT
CASSGVGHSNQPQHF
>TRBV27|-|TRBJ2-2|-
TGTGCCAGCAGTTTATCGTTGCGGGGAACCGGGGAGCTGTTTTTT
CASSLSLRGTGELFF
>TRBV9|-|TRBJ2-5|-
TGTGCCAGCAGCAACCTGGCGCTCGGAGGAGAGACCCAGTACTTC
CASSNLALGGETQYF
>TRBV6-1|-|TRBJ2-6|-
TGTGCCAGCAGTGAGTACAGGGCTGGGGCCAACGTCCTGACTTTC
CASSEYRAGANVLTF
>TRBV7-9|-|TRBJ1-1|-
TGTGCCAGCAGCTTCTCACGGGGCACTGAAGCTTTCTTT
CASSFSRGTEAFF
>TRBV19|few|TRBJ2-7|-
TGTGCCAGTAGTATTGCTTCGAGCTCCTACGAGCAGTACTTC
CASSIASSSYEQYF
>TRBV6-4|few|TRBJ2-3|TRBD2
TGTGCCAGCAGTGGACTAGCGGGGGGCACAGATACGCAGTATTTT
CASSGLAGGTDTQYF
>TRBV6-5|-|TRBJ1-4|-
TGTGCCAGCAGTATTCAGAATAGGGGGGAAAAACTGTTTTTT
CASSIQNRGEKLFF
>TRBV9|-|TRBJ1-4|TRBD1
TGTGCCAGCAGCGTAGGGGGGACAGGGGGAAATGAAAAACTGTTTTTT
CASSVGGTGGNEKLFF
>TRBV11-2|-|TRBJ1-5|-
TGTGCCAGCTCCGGGGCGGGGGGCCAGCCCCAGCATTTT
CASSGAGGQPQHF
>TRBV2|-|TRBJ1-4|TRBD1
TGTGCCAGCTCCGAGGGGGGACAGGGTAATGAAAAACTGTTTTTT
CASSEGGQGNEKLFF
>TRBV2|-|TRBJ2-2|-
TGTGCCTCTTCCGGGACACTGAACACCGGGGAGCTGTTTTTT
CASSGTLNTGELFF
>TRBV9|once|TRBJ1-1|-
TGTGCCAGCAGCGTAGCGGCCAGGTTGAACACTGAAGCTTTCTTT
CASSVAARLNTEAFF
>TRBV6-5|once|TRBJ1-1|TRBD1
TGTGCCAGCAGAACCGGGACAGGGAGAGGTTTTGAAGCTTTCTTT
CASRTGTGRGFEAFF
>TRBV28|once|TRBJ1-5|-
TGTGCCAGCAGCTCATCCGCGGAGGGGTATCAGCCCCAGCATTTT
CASSSSAEGYQPQHF
>TRBV4-1|-|TRBJ1-2|TRBD1
TGCGCCAGCAGCCACTTCGCCGGGACAGTGGATGGCTACACCTTC
CASSHFAGTVDGYTF
>TRBV7-9|-|TRBJ2-3|TRBD2
TGTGCCAGCAGTCCCGGAGTAGCGGGGGGGGAAGATACGCAGTATTTT
CASSPGVAGGEDTQYF
>TRBV12-5|-|TRBJ2-7|-
TGTGCTAGTGGTTTTGGGACTTTCCCCCTCGAGCAGTACTTC
CASGFGTFPLEQYF
>TRBV4-1|once|TRBJ2-1|TRBD2
TGCGCCAGCAGCCAACCGACTAGCGGGGGGGCCCGGGAGCAGTTCTTC
CASSQPTSGGAREQFF
>TRBV29-1|few|TRBJ1-1|TRBD1
TGCAGCGGCGGGCTGACAGGGCGGAAAGCTTTCTTT
CSGGLTGRKAFF
>TRBV6-6|-|TRBJ1-1|TRBD1
TGTGCCAGCAGTTACCCGCAGGGGGTCCTGGGCACTGAAGCTTTCTTT
CASSYPQGVLGTEAFF
>TRBV5-4|-|TRBJ2-5|TRBD2
TGTGCCAGCAGCCCCCGCGGGGGGGACGAGACCCAGTACTTC
CASSPRGGDETQYF
>TRBV19|-|TRBJ1-1|TRBD1
TGTGCCAGTAAGGGACAGGGCGGGACTGAAGCTTTCTTT
CASKGQGGTEAFF
>TRBV4-1|-|TRBJ1-1|TRBD1
TGCGCCAGCAGCCCTGGGACAGACACTGAAGCTTTCTTT
CASSPGTDTEAFF
>TRBV2|-|TRBJ1-2|-
TGTGCCAGCAGTGACGGGGGGCTCGGCTACACCTTC
CASSDGGLGYTF
>TRBV5-1|-|TRBJ1-1|-
TGCGCCAGCAATGCAGGGGCTCAATTGAACACTGAAGCTTTCTTT
CASNAGAQLNTEAFF
>TRBV6-1|once|TRBJ2-2|TRBD2
TGTGCCACCACCGGGGGGGACACCGGGGAGCTGTTTTTT
CATTGGDTGELFF
>TRBV5-6|-|TRBJ2-1|TRBD1
TGTGCCAGCAGCGGGCGACAGGGGTACAATGAGCAGTTCTTC
CASSGRQGYNEQFF
>TRBV7-2|-|TRBJ1-4|TRBD1
TGTGCCAGCAGCTTGTATAAACAGGGGGTTGGAAAACTGTTTTTT
CASSLYKQGVGKLFF
>TRBV5-1|-|TRBJ1-6|-
TGCGCCAGCAGCTGGGGGGAACTCAATTCACCCCTCCACTTT
CASSWGELNSPLHF
>TRBV2|-|TRBJ2-7|TRBD2
TGTGCCAGCAGTGAAGGGGGAGCGGGGTGGGACGAGCAGTACTTC
CASSEGGAGWDEQYF